The 9 T cell receptor beta chains below come from one sample, sequenced in a study of blood T cell repertoires in COVID-19. Sequenced by immunoSEQ multiplex PCR; TCRdb stores in-frame clones only, minus some. The sample lists about 160,000 clones, 75% to 90% occurring once. The source material was peripheral blood. These receptors all come from a woman older than 75 with active or convalescent COVID-19.

V usage is TRBV18 and J usage is TRBJ1-3; no firm D call. The CDR3 runs 13 residues. The V gene's germline CDR1 is KGHSH and CDR2 LQKENI. Trimming left V 9 bases short and J 0 bases short, with 9 bases between. In nucleotides, the CDR3 is TGTGCCAGTTCTGTTCCCTCTGGAAACACCATATATTTT. This translates into CASSVPSGNTIYF. The full variable domain, with the rest looked up from reference TRBV18 and TRBJ1-3, is NAGVMQNPRHLVRRRGQEARLRCSPMKGHSHVYWYRQLPEEGLKFMVYLQKENIIDESGMPKERFSAEFPKEGPSILRIQQVVRGDSAAYFCASSVPSGNTIYFGEGSWLTVV.

This clone was recorded only once. The CDR3 DNA follows: TGTGCCAGCAGTTACTCAGGACAGGGGAATTCACCCCTCCACTTT. The encoded protein is CASSYSGQGNSPLHF. The chain uses TRBV6-5 and TRBJ1-6, with TRBD1 matching over 9 bases. The CDR3 consists of 15 residues. Germline CDR1 MNHEY, CDR2 SVGAGI. J was trimmed by 7 bases and V by 0 bases; bases with no gene match: 1.

The V and J genes are TRBV5-1 and TRBJ2-5; TRBD1 might be the D (5 bases). This CDR3 is built from 14 residues. CDR1 and CDR2 (germline): SGHRS, YFSETQ. V shed 0 bases and J shed 6 bases, with 12 bases lying between them. CDR3 amino acids: CASSLESGRQTQYF. CDR3 nucleotides: TGCGCCAGCAGCTTGGAGTCAGGGCGGCAGACCCAGTACTTC.

The CDR3, as DNA: TGTGCCAGCAGATCCGGGGACAGCCTGAGGGAGCTGTTTTTT. This sequence encodes CASRSGDSLRELFF. The chain couples TRBV27 to TRBJ2-2, with 7 positions matching TRBD1. The CDR3 has 14 residues. The V and J ends lost 6 bases and 9 bases, in that order; junction bases with no gene match: 10. From germline, CDR1 is MNHEY and CDR2 SMNVEV (reference sequence).

The chain is built from TRBV5-1 and TRBJ1-2; the match to TRBD1 covers 9 bases. The germline CDR1 and CDR2 sequences are SGHRS and YFSETQ. V was pared by 4 bases and J by 6 bases, with 7 bases of the junction left unmatched. This CDR3 region has 14 residues. The chain's CDR3 is CASSPGQGSHGYTF. The CDR3 coding sequence is TGCGCCAGCAGCCCGGGACAGGGTTCCCATGGCTACACCTTC.

This clone was observed a single time. This rearrangement joins TRBV16 to TRBJ1-3; D perhaps matches TRBD1 (5 bases). The CDR3 is made up of 15 amino acids. Trimming shortened V by 0 bases and J by 4 bases, and 10 bases separated the two germline ends. CDR1 and CDR2 from the germline V gene are KGHSY and FQNENV. This CDR3 is CASSQSGTFGNTIYF. The CDR3 region has the DNA TGTGCCAGCAGCCAATCCGGGACTTTCGGAAACACCATATATTTT.

DNA for the CDR3: TGTGCCAGCAGCCCCGGGGGGCTGGTCAGCTACACCTTC. It yields the protein CASSPGGLVSYTF. The chain is built from TRBV12-3 or TRBV12-4 and TRBJ1-2; weak D call: TRBD1 (6 bases). V was clipped by 6 bases and J by 9 bases, with 17 bases between them. The CDR3 covers 13 residues.

The chain employs TRBV19 and TRBJ1-1, with D possibly TRBD1 on 5 matching bases. Trimming shortened V by 3 bases and J by 0 bases, and 17 bases separated the two germline ends. Germline V gene lookup returns CDR1 LNHDA and CDR2 SQIVND (reference sequence). CDR3 length: 17 amino acids. The CDR3 nucleotides are TGTGCCAGTAGTATCATTGGACGGAGGGGAATGAACACTGAAGCTTTCTTT. Translated: CASSIIGRRGMNTEAFF.

This clone was recorded once. The J gene is TRBJ2-3, the V gene TRBV5-1, with TRBD2 matching 8 bases. The CDR3 covers 15 residues. With 2 bases clipped from V and 2 bases from J, the junction kept 4 bases outside the gene matches. The germline V gene encodes CDR1 SGHRS and CDR2 YFSETQ. This chain's CDR3 is CASSFSSGYTDTQYF. CDR3 coding DNA: TGCGCCAGCAGCTTCTCTAGCGGGTACACAGATACGCAGTATTTT.